The 7 T cell receptor beta chains listed next were all sequenced from one sample in a study of graft-versus-host responses after intestinal transplantation. Responders (around 200,000, CFSE-labeled) met around 200,000 stimulators that were irradiated and violet-dye-labeled. Clones were sequenced by immunoSEQ multiplex PCR, and TCRdb holds only the in-frame ones, with some missing. Seen here are 5,500 to 6,000 clones, 33% observed once, and the top ten hold 30% to 35%. The input for sequencing was alloreactive CD8+ T cells from a mixed lymphocyte reaction culture, taken before intestinal transplant. Subset: CFSE-low proliferating T cells sorted from roughly six-day pre-transplant mixed lymphocyte reaction (GvH or HvG direction). These receptor sequences come from a human patient who received an intestinal transplant.

In this sample, this clone turned up a few times. The chain has TRBV9 and TRBJ2-7, with 9 nucleotides matching TRBD1. From germline, CDR1 is SGDLS and CDR2 YYNGEE. V shed 4 bases and J 4 bases; nucleotides not matched to a gene: 9. The CDR3 contains 15 residues. The CDR3 is CASSFGTGGSYEQYF. CDR3 DNA sequence: TGTGCCAGCAGCTTCGGAACAGGGGGCTCTTACGAGCAGTACTTC.

This rearrangement joins TRBV28 to TRBJ2-7; tentatively, D is TRBD1 (6 bases). V lost 3 bases, J lost 4 bases, and 7 bases lay in between. Germline V CDR1 and CDR2: MDHEN, SYDVKM. The CDR3 has 12 residues. This CDR3 is CASSFQGYEQYF. For the CDR3, the DNA is TGTGCCAGCAGTTTCCAGGGGTACGAGCAGTACTTC.

This chain connects TRBV10-3 to TRBJ2-7; unclear D gene. Per germline, CDR1 ENHRY and CDR2 SYGVKD. Deletions cut 4 bases from V and 0 bases from J, with 10 bases between. CDR3 size: 14 residues. This chain's CDR3 is CAISVQPGSYEQYF. The CDR3 bases are TGTGCCATCAGTGTCCAGCCGGGCTCCTACGAGCAGTACTTC.

The chain uses TRBV5-1 and TRBJ2-5; possible D gene TRBD1, 5 bases. This CDR3 spans 15 amino acids. V lost 0 bases, J lost 5 bases, and 14 bases lay in between. Germline assignment: CDR1 SGHRS and CDR2 YFSETQ. The CDR3 protein is CASSLARAFFETQYF. The CDR3, as DNA: TGCGCCAGCAGCTTGGCCAGGGCTTTCTTCGAGACCCAGTACTTC.

The chain has TRBV2 and TRBJ2-7; TRBD2 matches 10 bases. Trimming took 7 bases from V and 6 from J; bases not matched to a gene: 9. Germline-derived CDR1 and CDR2 are SNHLY and FYNNEI. CDR3 length equals 14 residues. CDR3: CASTRSGRASEQYF. The CDR3 DNA sequence: TGTGCCAGCACCAGGAGCGGGAGGGCCAGCGAGCAGTACTTC.

This clone is medium-sized (0.01 to 0.1%) within its sample. This chain connects TRBV6-5 to TRBJ2-2, with 7 bases that match TRBD2. CDR1 and CDR2 from the germline V gene are MNHEY and SVGAGI. The CDR3 extends over 15 amino acids. J gave up 5 bases and V 7 bases, and 10 bases lay outside the gene matches. The DNA of the CDR3 is TGTGCCAGCACCTCGGGATCGGGAGGAACCGGGGAGCTGTTTTTT. Its translation is CASTSGSGGTGELFF.

The V and J genes are TRBV27 and TRBJ2-7, with TRBD1 as a possible D gene (6 bases). CDR1 MNHEY and CDR2 SMNVEV come from the germline V gene (reference sequence). The V gene lost 3 bases and the J gene lost 3 bases, with 18 bases spanning the gap. The CDR3 is made up of 16 amino acids. CDR3 amino acids: CASSLGSDSSFYEQYF. As DNA, the CDR3 is TGTGCCAGCAGTTTGGGGTCGGACAGCTCTTTCTACGAGCAGTACTTC.